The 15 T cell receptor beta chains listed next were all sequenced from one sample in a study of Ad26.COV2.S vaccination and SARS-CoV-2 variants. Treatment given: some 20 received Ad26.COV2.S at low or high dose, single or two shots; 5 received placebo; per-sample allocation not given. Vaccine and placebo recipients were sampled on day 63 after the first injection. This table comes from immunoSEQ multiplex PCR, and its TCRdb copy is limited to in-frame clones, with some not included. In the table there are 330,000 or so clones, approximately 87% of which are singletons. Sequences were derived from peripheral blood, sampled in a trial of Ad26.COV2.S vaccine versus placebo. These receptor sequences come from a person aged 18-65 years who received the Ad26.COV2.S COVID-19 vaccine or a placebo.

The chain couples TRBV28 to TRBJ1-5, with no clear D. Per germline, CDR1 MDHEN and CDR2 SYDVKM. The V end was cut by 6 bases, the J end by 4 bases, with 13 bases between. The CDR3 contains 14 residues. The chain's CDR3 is CASSTRVDNQPQHF. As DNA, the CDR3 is TGTGCCAGCAGCACGAGGGTAGATAATCAGCCCCAGCATTTT.

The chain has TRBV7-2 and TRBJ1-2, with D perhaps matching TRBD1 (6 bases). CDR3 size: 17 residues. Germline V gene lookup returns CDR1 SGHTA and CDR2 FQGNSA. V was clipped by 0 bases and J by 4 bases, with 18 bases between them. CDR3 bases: TGTGCCAGCAGCTTAGCGGGGGCAGGAATTGGATCCTATGGCTACACCTTC. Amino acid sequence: CASSLAGAGIGSYGYTF.

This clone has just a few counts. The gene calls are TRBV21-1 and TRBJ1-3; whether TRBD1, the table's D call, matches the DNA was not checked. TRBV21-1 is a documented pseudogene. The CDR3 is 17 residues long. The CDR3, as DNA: TGTGCCAGCAGCAAAGCGGGCAGGGAAGCCTCTGGAAACACCATATATTTT. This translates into CASSKAGREASGNTIYF.

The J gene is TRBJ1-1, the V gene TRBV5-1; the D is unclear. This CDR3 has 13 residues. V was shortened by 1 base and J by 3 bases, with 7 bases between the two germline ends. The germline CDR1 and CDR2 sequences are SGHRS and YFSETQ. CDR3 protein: CASSLWGDTEAFF. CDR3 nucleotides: TGCGCCAGCAGCTTGTGGGGAGACACTGAAGCTTTCTTT.

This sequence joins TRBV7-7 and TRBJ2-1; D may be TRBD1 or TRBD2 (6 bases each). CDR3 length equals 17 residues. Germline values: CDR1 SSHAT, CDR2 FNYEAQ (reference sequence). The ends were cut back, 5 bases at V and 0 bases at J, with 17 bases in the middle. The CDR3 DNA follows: TGTGCCAGCAGCCCCCGGGGGCCACTTAGCTCCTACAATGAGCAGTTCTTC. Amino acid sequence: CASSPRGPLSSYNEQFF. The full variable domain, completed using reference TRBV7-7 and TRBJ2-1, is GAGVSQSPRYKVTKRGQDVTLRCDPISSHATLYWYQQALGQGPEFLTYFNYEAQPDKSGLPSDRFSAERPEGSISTLTIQRTEQRDSAMYRCASSPRGPLSSYNEQFFGPGTRLTVL.

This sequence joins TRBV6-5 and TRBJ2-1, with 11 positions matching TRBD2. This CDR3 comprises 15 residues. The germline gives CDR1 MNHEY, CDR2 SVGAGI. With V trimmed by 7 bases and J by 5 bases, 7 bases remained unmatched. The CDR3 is CASTSGLAVDNEQFF. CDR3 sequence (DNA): TGTGCCAGCACCTCGGGACTAGCGGTTGACAATGAGCAGTTCTTC.

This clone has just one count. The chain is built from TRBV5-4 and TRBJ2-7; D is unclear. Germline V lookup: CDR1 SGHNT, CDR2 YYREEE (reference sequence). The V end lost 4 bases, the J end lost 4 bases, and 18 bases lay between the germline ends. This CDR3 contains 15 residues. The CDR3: CASSRSLGSFYEQYV. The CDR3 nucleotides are TGTGCCAGCAGCCGGAGCCTAGGTAGCTTTTACGAGCAGTACGTC.

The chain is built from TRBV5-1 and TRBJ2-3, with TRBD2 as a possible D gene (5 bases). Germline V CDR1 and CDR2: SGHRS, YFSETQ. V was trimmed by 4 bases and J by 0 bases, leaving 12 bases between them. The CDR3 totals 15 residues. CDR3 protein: CASSQLETSTDTQYF. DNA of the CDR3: TGCGCCAGCAGCCAACTAGAGACTAGCACAGATACGCAGTATTTT. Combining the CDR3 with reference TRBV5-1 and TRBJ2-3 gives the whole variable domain KAGVTQTPRYLIKTRGQQVTLSCSPISGHRSVSWYQQTPGQGLQFLFEYFSETQRNKGNFPGRFSGRQFSNSRSEMNVSTLELGDSALYLCASSQLETSTDTQYFGPGTRLTVL.

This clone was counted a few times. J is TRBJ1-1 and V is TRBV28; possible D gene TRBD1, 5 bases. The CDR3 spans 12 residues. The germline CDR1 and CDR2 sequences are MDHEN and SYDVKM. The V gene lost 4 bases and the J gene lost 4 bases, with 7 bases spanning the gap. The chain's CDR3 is CASSWGSTEAFF. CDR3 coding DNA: TGTGCCAGCAGTTGGGGGAGCACTGAAGCTTTCTTT.

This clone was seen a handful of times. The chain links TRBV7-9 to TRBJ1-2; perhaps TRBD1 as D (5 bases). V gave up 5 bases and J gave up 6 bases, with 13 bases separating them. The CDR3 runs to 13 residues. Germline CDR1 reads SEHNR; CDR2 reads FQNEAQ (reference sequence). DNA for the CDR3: TGTGCCAGCAGCCGCAGGGAACGCGATGGCTACACCTTC. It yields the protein CASSRRERDGYTF.

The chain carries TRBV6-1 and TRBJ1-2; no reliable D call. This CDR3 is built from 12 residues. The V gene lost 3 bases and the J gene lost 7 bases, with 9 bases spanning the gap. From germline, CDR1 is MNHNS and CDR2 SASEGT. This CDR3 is CASSDDKFGYTF. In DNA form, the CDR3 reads TGTGCCAGCAGTGACGACAAGTTTGGCTACACCTTC.

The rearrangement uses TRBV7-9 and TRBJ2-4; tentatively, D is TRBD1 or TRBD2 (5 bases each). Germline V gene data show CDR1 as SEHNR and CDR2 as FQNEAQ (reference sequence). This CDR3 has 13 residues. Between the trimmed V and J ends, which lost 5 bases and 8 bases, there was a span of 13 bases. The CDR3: CASSTGTPDIQYF. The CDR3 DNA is TGTGCCAGCAGCACCGGGACCCCCGACATTCAGTACTTC. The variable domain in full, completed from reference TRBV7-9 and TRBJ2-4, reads DTGVSQNPRHKITKRGQNVTFRCDPISEHNRLYWYRQTLGQGPEFLTYFQNEAQLEKSRLLSDRFSAERPKGSFSTLEIQRTEQGDSAMYLCASSTGTPDIQYFGAGTRLSVL.

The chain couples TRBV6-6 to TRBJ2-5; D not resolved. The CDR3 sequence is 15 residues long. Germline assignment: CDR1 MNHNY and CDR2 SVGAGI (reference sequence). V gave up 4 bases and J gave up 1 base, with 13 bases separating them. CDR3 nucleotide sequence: TGTGCCAGCAGTTTCCATGGCACCCTCCAAGAGACCCAGTACTTC. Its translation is CASSFHGTLQETQYF.

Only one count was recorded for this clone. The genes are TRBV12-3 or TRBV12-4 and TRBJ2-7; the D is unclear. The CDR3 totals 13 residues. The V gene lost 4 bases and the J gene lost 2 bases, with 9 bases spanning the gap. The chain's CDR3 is CASSWASPYEQYF. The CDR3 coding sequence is TGTGCCAGCAGTTGGGCCAGTCCCTACGAGCAGTACTTC.

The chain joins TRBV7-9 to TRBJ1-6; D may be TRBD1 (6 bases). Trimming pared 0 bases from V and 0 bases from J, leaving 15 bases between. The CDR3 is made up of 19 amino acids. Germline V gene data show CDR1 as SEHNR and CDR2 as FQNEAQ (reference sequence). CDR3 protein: CASSLAHGQHASYNSPLHF. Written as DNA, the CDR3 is TGTGCCAGCAGCTTAGCGCACGGACAGCATGCCTCCTATAATTCACCCCTCCACTTT.